The sequence of this TCR beta chain was determined in a study of CD8 T cells in Susac syndrome. CDR1 SQVTM and CDR2 ANQGSEA come from the germline V gene. V lost 6 bases, J lost 4 bases, and 5 bases stayed unmatched. This CDR3 has 13 residues. Random hexamers were used to reverse transcribe roughly 0.45 to 1 ug of RNA. TCRdb recomputed calls from the immunoSEQ multiplex PCR reads with MiXCR, one row per CDR3 protein. The sample contains approximately 160,000 distinct CDR3 sequences, 95% to 97% of which appear only once. Sequenced input: CD4+ T cells from PBMCs. The rearrangement joins TRBV29-1 to TRBJ1-1, with 10 bases that match TRBD1. This TCR came from a human donor with Susac syndrome. The CDR3 nucleotides are TGCAGCGTGATCGGACAGGGGGGCACTGAAGCTTTCTTT. This sequence encodes CSVIGQGGTEAFF.